The TCR beta chain described here comes from a study of T-cell memory formation after mild COVID-19 (dated by TCRdb to the early 2020s). About the full investigation: Most TCR sequence clusters were specific to one of the two donors. In a couple of donors, T-cell clones that expanded and contracted after mild COVID-19 were followed by sequencing TCRalpha and TCRbeta repertoires longitudinally. The cohort comprised two young, previously healthy adult volunteers, one female and one male. What the study reported, not specific to this receptor: Only a couple of mild cases were covered in the study, and larger cohorts including severe cases with pre-infection samples were considered necessary. The detection of some responding clones in pre-infection memory suggests that pre-existing cross-reactive memory T cells joined the SARS-CoV-2 response. Contracting CD4+ clones were located mainly in the CM and EM memory subsets, whereas CD8+ clones were found to be enriched in EMRA. Balanced CD4/CD8 phenotypes were observed for clones contracting from day 15 to 85, whereas a bias towards CD4+ was observed for a second wave of clones expanding from day 15 to 37. The second-wave clones that peaked on day 37 were not confirmed to be SARS-CoV-2 specific.

PBMCs were isolated by Ficoll-Paque density gradient centrifugation. The V end gives up 8 bases and the J end 1 base, leaving 9 bases in the junction not matched to a gene. The CDR3 numbers 16 residues from cysteine through phenylalanine. Here the CDR3 DNA is all that survives: 48 bases in frame from base 1. This clonotype was detected only a few times. Its antigen is currently not known. Base qualities are not recorded, but no much larger clone differs from it by a single base. The sample was run on an Illumina NovaSeq 6000. TCRalpha and TCRbeta cDNA libraries were constructed by 5'RACE with constant-segment primers, with sample barcodes and unique molecular identifiers being introduced. Trizol reagent was used to extract RNA from every sample. Amplification of the libraries took two PCR steps, and the second step added a second sample barcode plus Illumina TruSeq adapters. Sequencing of libraries was performed on an Illumina NovaSeq with 2 x 150 bp paired-end reads. Per the authors' processing: Reads were demultiplexed and collapsed into UMI-guided consensus sequences with migec v1.2.7. Using mixcr v2.1.11, UMI consensuses were aligned to TRA and TRB V and J templates and then assembled into clonotypes. Clonotypes were classified as expanded or contracted when called significant by both edgeR and NoisET, with noise models trained on biological replicates. For edgeR calls, the cutoffs were a false discovery rate-adjusted p below 0.01 and a log2 fold-change threshold of 1. As an exploratory analysis of dynamics, max-normalized trajectories of the 1000 most abundant clonotypes were examined by PCA with hierarchical clustering. Separately sequenced CD4+ and CD8+ repertoires were used to assign a CD4 or CD8 phenotype to each responding clone. TCRdb reprocessing: public reads trimmed at Q25 with fastp, clones called with MiXCR, in-frame beta chains kept. Every CDR3 protein is listed once, alongside the most common genes and DNA of its rows. The V and J calls were determined by TCRdb, not by the authors. In this sample the table shows about 470,000 distinct CDR3 sequences, about 23% of which occur a single time. Approximately 12% of the sample is in the top ten clones.

The sequenced material came from PBMCs or a T cell subset sorted from them (not recorded which). This clonotype was obtained from an adult woman who had mild COVID-19 (a few samples of this study predate the infection). The sample titles of this study are shuffled in the database, so cell type and time point are left out; the donor was told from shared clones. The receptor chain draws on TRBV12-3 or TRBV12-4 and TRBJ2-5, and 11 bases in between align with TRBD2. The CDR3 protein sequence reads: CASARSLAGGQETQYF. In nucleotides, the sequence is TGTGCCAGCGCCAGGTCGCTAGCGGGGGGCCAAGAGACCCAGTACTTC.